Following are 3 T cell receptor beta chains from one sample sequenced in a study of OX40 agonist ivuxolimab in advanced cancers. The assay was immunoSEQ multiplex PCR, and TCRdb's table has in-frame clones only and misses some. The repertoire holds under 55,000 clones, approximately 87% seen once, with approximately 7% in the top ten. Source: CD4+ or CD8+ T cells sorted from blood, taken in a trial of the OX40 agonist ivuxolimab. These receptors were collected from an adult with an advanced solid tumor such as melanoma, head and neck, liver or kidney cancer.

This chain joins TRBV11-1 and TRBJ1-2; possible D gene TRBD1, 5 bases. CDR3 length: 15 residues. The germline gives CDR1 SGHAT, CDR2 FQDESV (reference sequence). The V end was cut by 2 bases, the J end by 2 bases, with 12 bases between. CDR3 region: CASSLSRGTNYGYTF. CDR3 coding DNA: TGTGCCAGCAGCTTATCTAGGGGAACAAACTATGGCTACACCTTC.

The chain uses TRBV7-3 and TRBJ2-1; 15 bases line up with TRBD2. The CDR3 length is 19 residues. V trimming: 0 bases; J trimming: 1 base; junction bases outside the gene matches: 4. Germline loops: CDR1 SGHTA, CDR2 FQGTGA. CDR3 nucleotides: TGTGCCAGCAGCTTAACGGGACTAGCGGGGGGTGGTTCCTACAATGAGCAGTTCTTC. Translating it yields CASSLTGLAGGGSYNEQFF.

The chain uses TRBV2 and TRBJ1-5, with D perhaps matching TRBD1 (5 bases). Germline V gene lookup returns CDR1 SNHLY and CDR2 FYNNEI. The V and J ends lost 6 bases and 4 bases respectively, with 10 bases between them. The length of the CDR3 is 13 residues. The CDR3 reads CASRTQGNQPQHF. CDR3 in DNA: TGTGCCAGCAGGACCCAGGGAAATCAGCCCCAGCATTTT.